This T cell receptor beta chain originates from a study of fetal regulatory T cell absence and autoimmunity. The wider study: Without clinical diabetes, IPEX patients showed exocrine pancreas autoimmunity. Study results and caveats: TRB gene family usage was broadly similar in cord blood and pancreas. Oligoclonal TCR enrichment in pancreas over cord blood reached over 90-fold for some clones. In IPEX, the enrichment was taken to support antigen-driven autoimmunity before birth.

This CDR3 has 15 residues. The V and J ends lost 1 base and 7 bases respectively, with 17 bases between them. The germline gives CDR1 SGHAT, CDR2 FQNNGV. Generated by immunoSEQ multiplex PCR, the TCRdb table keeps only in-frame clones and is missing some. This sample has about 50,000 clones, with about four fifths found just once. Only one count was recorded for this clone. Its antigen is unidentified. The clonotype comes from a newborn boy with IPEX syndrome. The chain has TRBV11-2 and TRBJ2-7; D is perhaps TRBD2 (6 bases). Sequencing was done on a sample of cord blood. The CDR3 loop reads CASSLVSATRGEQYF. The CDR3 DNA reads TGTGCCAGCAGCTTAGTTTCGGCGACTAGAGGGGAGCAGTACTTC.